This TCR beta chain was captured by sequencing in a study of a mutant IDH1 vaccine in newly diagnosed glioma. As to time point: week 5, during vaccination. Doses of 300 ug of mutant IDH1 20-mer peptide were given with topical imiquimod. Note on this clone: The antigen remains unidentified.

Deletions cut 2 bases from V and 1 base from J, with 8 bases between. The CDR3 consists of 14 residues. CDR1 LNHDA and CDR2 SQIVND come from the germline V gene (reference sequence). Only in-frame clones appear in the TCRdb table, and some are missing; sequencing was by immunoSEQ multiplex PCR. The table records over 50,000 clones, approximately 81% of them present only once. The V and J genes are TRBV19 and TRBJ1-1; D call uncertain. Sequencing used PBMCs, obtained from a glioma patient whose treatment included an IDH1 peptide vaccine. This receptor was identified in a man aged 25-40 years with glioma. The DNA for the CDR3 is TGTGCCAGTAGTATATATTCCAAGAACACTGAAGCTTTCTTT. Translated: CASSIYSKNTEAFF.